The entry below describes one TCR beta chain. Only in-frame clones appear in the TCRdb table, and some are missing; sequencing was by immunoSEQ multiplex PCR. The top ten hold roughly 0.13% of the sample, which has roughly 2.6 million clones, over 85% seen once. The entry originates in a study of shared clonotypes between healthy human individuals. The length of the CDR3 is 13 residues. V was pared by 3 bases and J by 0 bases, with 9 bases between. CDR1 and CDR2 from the germline V gene are GTSNPN and SVGIG (reference sequence). Caucasian adults residing in Nashville, Tennessee made up all the donors.

Input material: naive CD4+ T cells sorted from blood. The subset denotes: CD45RA+ positively selected. The origin of this receptor is a man aged 18 to 29 in good health. V gene TRBV30 combines with J gene TRBJ2-7; D perhaps matches TRBD1 (5 bases). DNA for the CDR3: TGTGCCTGGAGACGGACACACTCCTACGAGCAGTACTTC. It specifies CAWRRTHSYEQYF.